This TCR beta chain was identified during a study of blood T cell repertoires in COVID-19. Study as a whole: PBMCs, B-cell-depleted T cells, or T cells were the source of the cDNA or gDNA that made up the material.

The CDR3 runs 20 residues. Germline CDR1 is LNHDA and CDR2 is SQIVND (reference sequence). V shed 3 bases and J shed 0 bases, with 24 bases lying between them. The cohort comprised adults aged 18 to 89 years residing in approximately 25 US areas. This clone was counted a few times. Clones were sequenced by immunoSEQ multiplex PCR, and TCRdb holds only the in-frame ones, with some missing. The table includes over 200,000 clones, 80% to 90% detected once. The source of this sequence is a young woman who had been exposed to COVID-19. The sequenced material came from PBMCs or T cells enriched from blood (not recorded which). The J gene is TRBJ1-5, the V gene TRBV19, with TRBD1 as a possible D gene (5 bases). The CDR3, as DNA: TGTGCCAGTAGTATGGGTGACCGGGGGAGACGAACCTATAGCAATCAGCCCCAGCATTTT. Encoded protein: CASSMGDRGRRTYSNQPQHF.